Below, 22 T cell receptor beta chains from the same sample are listed, as sequenced in a study of T cell repertoires in cytomegalovirus infection. These TCRs' antigens remain unknown. A single record per CDR3 protein comes from TCRdb applying MiXCR to the reads. The sample holds about 150,000 distinct CDR3 sequences, approximately 30% seen once. This material consisted of CD8+ T cells from cultured PBMCs, taken from culture after CMV antigen stimulation. These receptors all come from a human donor in good health (CMV status not recorded). Some clones in this sample may be carry-over from other donors' samples.

This clonotype was counted between two and nine times. The genes are TRBV29-1 and TRBJ1-1; D is ambiguous. Germline CDR1 reads SQVTM; CDR2 reads ANQGSEA. The length of the CDR3 is 11 residues. The V end lost 0 bases, the J end lost 5 bases, and 4 bases lay between the germline ends. CDR3 protein: CSVEETTEAFF. The CDR3 DNA reads TGCAGCGTTGAAGAAACGACTGAAGCTTTCTTT.

The rearrangement uses TRBV7-9 and TRBJ2-1; D could derive from TRBD1 or TRBD2 (5 bases each). CDR3 length: 15 residues. V lost 4 bases and J 5 bases, leaving 15 bases between the germline ends. Germline V gives CDR1 SEHNR, CDR2 FQNEAQ (reference sequence). The CDR3 reads CASSWDGGGDNEQFF. Here the CDR3 DNA reads TGTGCCAGCAGCTGGGACGGTGGCGGTGACAATGAGCAGTTCTTC.

This clonotype came up many times. The chain uses TRBV12-3 or TRBV12-4 and TRBJ2-7, with 7 bases aligning to TRBD2. The CDR3 is 13 amino acids. V shed 6 bases, J shed 5 bases, and the junction held 7 bases outside the gene matches. The CDR3 bases are TGTGCCAGCAGCCAAGAGCGGGAAAACGAGCAGTACTTC. This sequence encodes CASSQERENEQYF.

This clonotype was seen ten or more times. The gene calls are TRBV7-9 and TRBJ2-2; D may correspond to TRBD1 or TRBD2 (6 bases each). CDR1 and CDR2 from the germline V gene are SEHNR and FQNEAQ (reference sequence). V lost 3 bases to trimming and J lost 2 bases, with 16 bases between them. This CDR3 contains 17 residues. The CDR3 DNA follows: TGTGCCAGCAGCTTCCCAGGGCTCGGGGGCAACACCGGGGAGCTGTTTTTT. As protein: CASSFPGLGGNTGELFF.

J is TRBJ1-1 and V is TRBV12-5, with a tentative D call TRBD1 (5 bases). The ends were cut back, 0 bases at V and 4 bases at J, with 6 bases in the middle. Germline-derived CDR1 and CDR2 are LGHNT and FRNRAP. The length of the CDR3 is 13 residues. The CDR3 here is CASGLVGGTEAFF. CDR3 bases: TGTGCTAGTGGTTTGGTTGGGGGCACTGAAGCTTTCTTT.

This rearrangement joins TRBV6-5 to TRBJ1-1; a weak D match, TRBD1 (5 bases). This CDR3 is built from 13 residues. V was clipped by 0 bases and J by 7 bases, with 9 bases between them. CDR1 and CDR2 (germline): MNHEY, SVGAGI. The CDR3 DNA reads TGTGCCAGCAGTTACTCGAGTGGGGGTGAAGCTTTCTTT. This encodes CASSYSSGGEAFF.

This clonotype was seen more than once but under ten times. The chain uses TRBV3-1 and TRBJ1-2; TRBD1 aligns across 7 bases. V lost 4 bases and J lost 5; bases outside the gene matches: 7. This CDR3 region has 14 residues. CDR1 is LGHDT, CDR2 YNNKEL, per germline (reference sequence). CDR3 DNA sequence: TGTGCCAGCAGCCGCACCGGGACAGTGTATGGCTACACCTTC. Translated: CASSRTGTVYGYTF.

The chain carries TRBV5-1 and TRBJ2-3; 10 nucleotides line up with TRBD2. CDR3 length equals 16 residues. Losses at the gene ends were 0 bases for V and 3 bases for J; bases not matched to a gene: 4. Germline V gene lookup returns CDR1 SGHRS and CDR2 YFSETQ. The CDR3 DNA is TGCGCCAGCAGCTTGGCCCTAGCGGGGGTTACAGATACGCAGTATTTT. Protein product: CASSLALAGVTDTQYF. The full variable domain, completed using reference TRBV5-1 and TRBJ2-3, is KAGVTQTPRYLIKTRGQQVTLSCSPISGHRSVSWYQQTPGQGLQFLFEYFSETQRNKGNFPGRFSGRQFSNSRSEMNVSTLELGDSALYLCASSLALAGVTDTQYFGPGTRLTVL.

This chain joins TRBV28 and TRBJ2-3, with 9 bases lining up with TRBD1. In germline, CDR1 is MDHEN, CDR2 SYDVKM. V lost 6 bases to trimming and J lost 3 bases; unmatched junction nucleotides: 13. The CDR3 extends over 17 amino acids. CDR3 sequence (DNA): TGTGCCAGCAGCTTACCCCGGACAGGGGCGCTTACAGATACGCAGTATTTT. Translation: CASSLPRTGALTDTQYF. Filled out from reference TRBV28 and TRBJ2-3, the complete variable domain reads DVKVTQSSRYLVKRTGEKVFLECVQDMDHENMFWYRQDPGLGLRLIYFSYDVKMKEKGDIPEGYSVSREKKERFSLILESASTNQTSMYLCASSLPRTGALTDTQYFGPGTRLTVL.

This chain joins TRBV7-6 and TRBJ2-7; D is possibly TRBD1 (5 bases). The CDR3 is 15 amino acids. The germline CDR1 and CDR2 sequences are SGHVS and FNYEAQ. Deletions cut 5 bases from V and 3 bases from J, with 17 bases between. CDR3 coding DNA: TGTGCCAGCAGCCCCGACTGGGGCTCTTACTACGAGCAGTACTTC. Translated, it gives CASSPDWGSYYEQYF. Full variable domain (missing parts from reference TRBV7-6 and TRBJ2-7): GAGVSQSPRYKVTKRGQDVALRCDPISGHVSLYWYRQALGQGPEFLTYFNYEAQQDKSGLPNDRFSAERPEGSISTLTIQRTEQRDSAMYRCASSPDWGSYYEQYFGPGTRLTVT.

Worth noting for this clonotype: Since a much larger clone is just one base distant, this may be a read error. This sequence joins TRBV12-3 or TRBV12-4 and TRBJ1-5, with D unresolved. Trimming stripped 5 bases from V and 5 bases from J, with 13 bases between. The CDR3 totals 14 residues. CDR3 nucleotide sequence: TGTGCCAGCAGTCGCAGTACCGAATATCAGCCCCAGCATTTT. It specifies CASSRSTEYQPQHF.

The chain is built from TRBV7-2 and TRBJ2-6; D not resolved. Trimming took off 2 bases at V and 2 bases at J, with 10 bases between the two ends. The CDR3 length is 16 residues. Per germline, CDR1 SGHTA and CDR2 FQGNSA. The DNA for the CDR3 is TGTGCCAGCAGCTTAAGTCGGGCTCCTGGGGCCAACGTCCTGACTTTC. Protein sequence: CASSLSRAPGANVLTF.

CDR3 in DNA: TGTGCCAGCAGTTACCCCAGACAGGGAGTAGTGTTCGCTGAAGCTTTCTTT. This encodes CASSYPRQGVVFAEAFF. This sequence joins TRBV6-6 and TRBJ1-1; TRBD1 matches at 7 bases. This CDR3 is built from 17 residues. Trimming took 2 bases from V and 6 from J; bases not matched to a gene: 15. Germline CDR1 reads MNHNY; CDR2 reads SVGAGI (reference sequence).

V is TRBV7-9 and J is TRBJ2-1; tentatively, D is TRBD1 (5 bases). Trimming cost V 1 base and J 8 bases, with 15 bases left between them. The CDR3 spans 15 residues. Germline assignment: CDR1 SEHNR and CDR2 FQNEAQ (reference sequence). The CDR3 DNA reads as TGTGCCAGCAGCTTAGTCCAGGGTTACCCGGATGAGCAGTTCTTC. Translation gives CASSLVQGYPDEQFF.

The CDR3 nucleotides are TGTGCCAGCAGCCGGAAGCCGAACAATGAGCAGTTCTTC. Amino acid sequence: CASSRKPNNEQFF. The chain combines TRBV3-1 with TRBJ2-1; no reliable D call. The V and J ends lost 4 bases and 5 bases respectively, with 9 bases between them. This CDR3 region has 13 residues. The germline V gene encodes CDR1 LGHDT and CDR2 YNNKEL (reference sequence).

This clonotype was counted between two and nine times. DNA for the CDR3: TGTGCCAGCAGCGTAGAAGACAGCGGGGGGTACAATGAGCAGTTCTTC. The encoded protein is CASSVEDSGGYNEQFF. The chain links TRBV9 to TRBJ2-1; TRBD2 matches 9 bases. There are 16 residues in the CDR3. The germline V gene has CDR1 SGDLS and CDR2 YYNGEE. The V segment lost 0 bases and the J segment 4 bases; nucleotides outside the gene matches: 5.

This rearrangement joins TRBV6-5 to TRBJ2-2; 8 bases are shared with TRBD1. The CDR3 consists of 14 residues. The germline CDR1 and CDR2 sequences are MNHEY and SVGAGI. V gave up 0 bases and J gave up 13 bases; unmatched junction bases: 7. The CDR3: CASSYSTGGDRLFF. The CDR3 DNA sequence: TGTGCCAGCAGTTACTCAACAGGGGGAGACCGGCTGTTTTTT.

The chain employs TRBV7-4 and TRBJ1-2; D is uncertain. V gave up 4 bases and J gave up 5 bases, with 11 bases separating them. Germline values: CDR1 SGHVT, CDR2 SQSDAQ. There are 13 residues in the CDR3. This chain's CDR3 is CASSSTSVYGYTF. CDR3 sequence (DNA): TGTGCCAGCAGCTCGACCAGCGTTTATGGCTACACCTTC.

Concerning this clonotype: The junction differs from germline at one of its ends, possibly a read error. The V gene is TRBV28, the J gene TRBJ2-3; maybe TRBD1 (5 bases). The CDR3 totals 15 residues. Germline CDR1 is MDHEN and CDR2 is SYDVKM. CDR3 coding DNA: TGTGCTAGCAGTTTAGGGGAATCGGGCACAGATACGCAGTATTTT. It is translated as CASSLGESGTDTQYF.

In its sample, this clonotype was seen many times. The rearrangement links TRBV7-8 to TRBJ2-3; 7 nucleotides line up with TRBD2. The CDR3 covers 15 residues. Unmatched junction bases numbered 3, after V lost 2 bases and J lost 1 base. Germline assignment: CDR1 SGHVS and CDR2 FQNEAQ. The CDR3 DNA is TGTGCCAGCAGCTTATTGGCGGGGGGCACAGATACGCAGTATTTT. It yields the protein CASSLLAGGTDTQYF.

In its sample, this clonotype was seen a few times. The chain combines TRBV7-8 with TRBJ1-2; no reliable D call. This CDR3 spans 12 amino acids. The germline V gene has CDR1 SGHVS and CDR2 FQNEAQ. V lost 6 bases, J lost 0 bases, and 5 bases lay in between. DNA of the CDR3: TGTGCCAGCAGAACTGCTAACTATGGCTACACCTTC. Protein: CASRTANYGYTF.

This clonotype was counted a few times. The J gene is TRBJ2-7, the V gene TRBV20-1, with D tentatively TRBD1 (6 bases). V lost 6 bases and J 0 bases, leaving 15 bases between the germline ends. Germline CDR1 is DFQATT and CDR2 is SNEGSKA (reference sequence). The CDR3 contains 14 residues. CDR3 sequence reads: CSAQTWTASYEQYF. The CDR3 bases are TGCAGTGCCCAGACCTGGACAGCCTCCTACGAGCAGTACTTC.